This T cell receptor beta chain was sequenced during a study of blood T cell repertoires in COVID-19. In the study overall: Specimens from acute and convalescent COVID-19 originated in the United States, Italy and Spain. Sources were T cells, B-cell-depleted T cells, or PBMCs; the material itself was cDNA or gDNA.

Authors' data handling: Nucleated cell number was recorded as an estimate derived from reference gene primer amplification. Using immunoSEQ multiplex PCR, the repertoire was profiled, and TCRdb retains in-frame clones only, with some absent. V, J and clone size are those of that table, while D and trimming were read from the DNA. The table shows 37,000 or so clones, with about 88% occurring only once. The sequenced material came from peripheral blood. The sequence came from a man between 60 and 75 years old with active COVID-19.

The CDR3 DNA sequence: TGTGCCAGCAGTGAGGGACTAGCGGGATACAATGAGCAGTTCTTC. Its protein is CASSEGLAGYNEQFF. This chain uses TRBV2 with TRBJ2-1, with 13 bases lining up with TRBD2. V shed 3 bases, J shed 4 bases, and the junction held 0 bases outside the gene matches. The germline CDR1 and CDR2 sequences are SNHLY and FYNNEI. This CDR3 spans 15 amino acids.